Listed below are T cell receptor beta chains from one sample, sequenced in a study of cytomegalovirus exposure and HLA in healthy donors. Using immunoSEQ multiplex PCR, the repertoire was profiled, and TCRdb retains in-frame clones only, with some absent. Of almost 200,000 clones in the sample, 79% were seen once. Sequenced material: PBMCs. Source of these receptors: a woman aged 25 to 45 in good health and CMV-seropositive. Each CDR3 is given with its conserved first and last residue. D genes are given only for firm matches. Clone size is not always given. Where it is, it says once, few, many or a class for expanded clones.

abundance,d_gene,v_gene,j_gene,CDR3nt,CDR3aa
once,-,TRBV4-3,TRBJ2-1,TGCGCCAGCAGCCAAGACCGTGCGACTAGTGCTTTGAATGAGCAGTTCTTC,CASSQDRATSALNEQFF
-,-,TRBV27,TRBJ2-2,TGTGCCAGCAGTTTCGCGGCTAGCGGGGAGCTGTTTTTT,CASSFAASGELFF
-,TRBD1,TRBV10-1,TRBJ2-4,TGCGCCAGCAGTGAGACGGACAGGGAACTTATAGCCAAAAACATTCAGTACTTC,CASSETDRELIAKNIQYF
-,-,TRBV4-1,TRBJ2-7,TGCGCCAGCAGCCAAGGACTTTTCTACGAGCAGTACTTC,CASSQGLFYEQYF
-,TRBD1,TRBV2,TRBJ1-3,TGTGCCAGCAGGGACAGGGCTGGAAACACCATATATTTT,CASRDRAGNTIYF
-,-,TRBV2,TRBJ2-5,TGTGCCAGCAGTGAGTCGGGGGTCCAAGAGACCCAGTACTTC,CASSESGVQETQYF
few,TRBD2,TRBV5-1,TRBJ2-2,TGCGCCAGCAGTCAGGAGGGACTAGCGGGAGCCGGTGGCACCGGGGAGCTGTTTTTT,CASSQEGLAGAGGTGELFF
-,TRBD2,TRBV5-4,TRBJ2-5,TGTGCCAGCAGCTTCGGGACTAGCGGGAGAGGAGAGACCCAGTACTTC,CASSFGTSGRGETQYF
once,-,TRBV7-2,TRBJ2-5,TGTGCCAGCAGCTTAGCGCATAGAGAGACCCAGTACTTC,CASSLAHRETQYF
-,TRBD1,TRBV5-8,TRBJ1-2,TGTGCCAGCAGCCGGGACAGGGGTCATGGCTACACCTTC,CASSRDRGHGYTF
-,-,TRBV4-2,TRBJ2-5,TGTGCCAGCAGCCAAAGTCCAGGGGTACGAGAGACCCAGTACTTC,CASSQSPGVRETQYF
-,TRBD1,TRBV5-4,TRBJ1-6,TGTGCCAGCAGCTCCGCCGGGACAGGGAATAATTCACCCCTCCACTTT,CASSSAGTGNNSPLHF
few,TRBD1,TRBV19,TRBJ2-2,TGTGCCAGTAGCGGACAGGCCACCGGGGAGCTGTTTTTT,CASSGQATGELFF
-,-,TRBV6-6,TRBJ2-3,TGTGCCAGCAGTTACGGTGCGGGGAGCACAGATACGCAGTATTTT,CASSYGAGSTDTQYF
once,TRBD2,TRBV7-2,TRBJ2-1,TGTGCCAGCAGCTACCCCGGTAGCGGGGATCAAGAGTTCTTC,CASSYPGSGDQEFF
few,TRBD2,TRBV5-5,TRBJ2-7,TGTGCCAGCAGCACCCTAGCGGCTGACTCCTACGAGCAGTACTTC,CASSTLAADSYEQYF
-,-,TRBV12-5,TRBJ2-5,TGTGCTAGTGGTTTCCCCCGGGAGACCCAGTACTTC,CASGFPRETQYF
-,-,TRBV10-3,TRBJ1-3,TGTGCCATCAGTGATCAGGGCAGGTCTGGAAACACCATATATTTT,CAISDQGRSGNTIYF
once,TRBD1,TRBV4-2,TRBJ2-2,TGTGCCAGCAGCCAGTCGGACAGGGACAGGGGATATGACGGGGAGCTGTTTTTT,CASSQSDRDRGYDGELFF
once,-,TRBV4-3,TRBJ2-7,TGCGCCAGCAGCCAAAGGCAGGGAATTTCCTACGAGCAGTACTTC,CASSQRQGISYEQYF
-,-,TRBV4-1,TRBJ1-2,TGCGCCAGCAGCCAAGATAGCATTTCTGCACCCTTAATTGGAGGCTACACCTTC,CASSQDSISAPLIGGYTF
-,TRBD1,TRBV5-6,TRBJ1-1,TGTGCCAGCAGCTACACAGGGGGATCTGAAGCTTTCTTT,CASSYTGGSEAFF
once,-,TRBV9,TRBJ2-5,TGTGCCAGCAGCGAAGGACAAAACTACCAAGAGACCCAGTACTTC,CASSEGQNYQETQYF
-,-,TRBV7-2,TRBJ2-7,TGTGCCAGCAGCTTAGCGGGGGGGGACACCATCTACGAGCAGTACTTC,CASSLAGGDTIYEQYF
-,TRBD2,TRBV7-2,TRBJ2-1,TGTGCCAGCAGCTTAAGCGGGGGGGCAAACGAGCAGTTCTTC,CASSLSGGANEQFF
-,TRBD2,TRBV29-1,TRBJ2-1,TGCAGCGTTGAAGATCTGGGCCTAGCGGGATATGACAATGAGCAGTTCTTC,CSVEDLGLAGYDNEQFF
-,-,TRBV4-1,TRBJ1-6,TGCGCCAGCAGCTACGCGCAGCGCGTGGGTTCACCCCTCCACTTT,CASSYAQRVGSPLHF
-,TRBD2,TRBV4-1,TRBJ2-1,TGCGCCAGCAGCCAAGTGGGGCTGGGGGCGGGGGGGGGATGGGAGCAGTTCTTC,CASSQVGLGAGGGWEQFF
few,-,TRBV15,TRBJ1-1,TGTGCCACCAGCAGAGATACGGGGAGGGCCGAAGCTTTCTTT,CATSRDTGRAEAFF
-,-,TRBV7-2,TRBJ2-7,TGTGCCAGCAGCTCACTCTACGAGCAGTACTTC,CASSSLYEQYF
-,-,TRBV15,TRBJ1-2,TGTGCCACCAGCAGAGGGGCAGGGTATGGCTACACCTTC,CATSRGAGYGYTF
-,-,TRBV7-2,TRBJ1-1,TGTGCCAGCAGCGCCGGCGGTCCGGCTGAAGCTTTCTTT,CASSAGGPAEAFF
-,TRBD1,TRBV14,TRBJ2-1,TGTGCCAGCAGCCCCGGACAGGGTAGATGGAATGAGCAGTTCTTC,CASSPGQGRWNEQFF
-,-,TRBV21-1,TRBJ1-5,TGTGCCAGCAGCAAAGGAGGGAGGGTCGATCAGCCCCAGCATTTT,CASSKGGRVDQPQHF
-,TRBD1,TRBV4-3,TRBJ1-1,TGCGCCAGCAGCCAAGGGACAGGGGCGAACACTGAAGCTTTCTTT,CASSQGTGANTEAFF
few,-,TRBV19,TRBJ1-6,TGTGCCAGTAGTATCCCAAGGGGTAATTCACCCCTCCACTTT,CASSIPRGNSPLHF
once,TRBD1,TRBV6-5,TRBJ1-2,TGTGCCAGCAGTAACCGACAGGGGGCGCTTAGCGGCTACACCTTC,CASSNRQGALSGYTF
-,-,TRBV18,TRBJ1-1,TGTGCCAGCTCACCACCTTCGGGAAGGGAGACTGAAGCTTTCTTT,CASSPPSGRETEAFF
-,TRBD1,TRBV29-1,TRBJ2-7,TGCAGCGTGACCTGGGACAGGGGATCCGAGCAGTACTTC,CSVTWDRGSEQYF
-,-,TRBV10-3,TRBJ1-6,TGTGCCATCAGTGAGGGCCCCTATAATTCACCCCTCCACTTT,CAISEGPYNSPLHF
-,TRBD1,TRBV11-3,TRBJ2-5,TGTGCCAGCAGTCTTGGACAGGGGGAGACCCAGTACTTC,CASSLGQGETQYF
-,-,TRBV6-5,TRBJ1-1,TGTGCCAGCTGTCTGCAACAGGGAAGCAAAGCTTTCTTT,CASCLQQGSKAFF
-,-,TRBV4-2,TRBJ2-7,TGTGCCAGCAGCCAAGTAGGGGTGAGCTCCTACGAGCAGTACTTC,CASSQVGVSSYEQYF
-,TRBD2,TRBV29-1,TRBJ2-1,TGCAGCGCCTCTAGCGGGAGAGTGTACAATGAGCAGTTCTTC,CSASSGRVYNEQFF
-,-,TRBV9,TRBJ2-6,TGTGCCAGCAGCCGCACCTCGGGCTCTGGGGCCAACGTCCTGACTTTC,CASSRTSGSGANVLTF
-,-,TRBV18,TRBJ1-1,TGTGCCAGCTCACGAGTGAACACTGAAGCTTTCTTT,CASSRVNTEAFF
-,TRBD1,TRBV2,TRBJ1-1,TGTGCCAGCAGAGACCCTTTGACAGGGCACAACAGAGCTTTCTTT,CASRDPLTGHNRAFF
-,-,TRBV30,TRBJ1-5,TGTGCCTGGACAGGGGAATCCAATCAGCCCCAGCATTTT,CAWTGESNQPQHF
few,-,TRBV10-1,TRBJ1-1,TGCGCCAGCGAGGGGAGGGCTGAAGCTTTCTTT,CASEGRAEAFF